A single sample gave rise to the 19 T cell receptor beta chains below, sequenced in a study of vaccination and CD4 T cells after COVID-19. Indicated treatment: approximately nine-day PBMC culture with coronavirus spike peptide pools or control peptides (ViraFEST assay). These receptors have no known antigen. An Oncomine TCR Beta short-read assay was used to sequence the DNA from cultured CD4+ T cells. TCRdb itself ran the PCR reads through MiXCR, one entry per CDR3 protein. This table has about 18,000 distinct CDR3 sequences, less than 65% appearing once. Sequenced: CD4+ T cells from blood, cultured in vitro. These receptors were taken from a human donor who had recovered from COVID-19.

The CDR3 is CASSYPGLAGHTGELFF. CDR3 nucleotide sequence: TGTGCCAGCAGTTACCCTGGACTAGCGGGGCACACCGGGGAGCTGTTTTTT. The chain carries TRBV6-5 and TRBJ2-2; 12 bases map to TRBD2. Germline V CDR1 and CDR2: MNHEY, SVGAGI. This CDR3 comprises 17 residues. Germline trimming cut 2 bases from V and 3 bases from J; bases unmatched to any gene: 4.

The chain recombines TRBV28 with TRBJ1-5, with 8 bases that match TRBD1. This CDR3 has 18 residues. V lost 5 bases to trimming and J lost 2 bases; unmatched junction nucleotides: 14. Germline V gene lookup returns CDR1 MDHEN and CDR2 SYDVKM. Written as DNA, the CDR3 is TGTGCCAGCAGTCTAACTTTCTACAGGGGGACCGGCAATCAGCCCCAGCATTTT. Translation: CASSLTFYRGTGNQPQHF. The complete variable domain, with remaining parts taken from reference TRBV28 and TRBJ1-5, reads DVKVTQSSRYLVKRTGEKVFLECVQDMDHENMFWYRQDPGLGLRLIYFSYDVKMKEKGDIPEGYSVSREKKERFSLILESASTNQTSMYLCASSLTFYRGTGNQPQHFGDGTRLSIL.

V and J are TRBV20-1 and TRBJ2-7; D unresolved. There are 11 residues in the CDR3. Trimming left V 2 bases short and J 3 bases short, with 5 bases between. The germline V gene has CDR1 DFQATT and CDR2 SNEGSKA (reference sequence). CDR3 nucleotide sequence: TGCAGTGCTAGACTAGGCTACGAGCAGTACTTC. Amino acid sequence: CSARLGYEQYF.

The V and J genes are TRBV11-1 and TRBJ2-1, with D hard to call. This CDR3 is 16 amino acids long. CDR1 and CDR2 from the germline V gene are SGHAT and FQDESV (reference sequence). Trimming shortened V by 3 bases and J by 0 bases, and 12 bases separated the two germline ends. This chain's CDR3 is CASSFSGWDSYNEQFF. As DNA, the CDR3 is TGTGCCAGCAGCTTCAGTGGCTGGGACTCCTACAATGAGCAGTTCTTC.

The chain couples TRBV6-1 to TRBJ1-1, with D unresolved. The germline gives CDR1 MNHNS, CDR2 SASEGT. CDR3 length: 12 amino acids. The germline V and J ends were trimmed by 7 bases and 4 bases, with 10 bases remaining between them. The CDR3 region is CASISEGTEAFF. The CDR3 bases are TGTGCCAGCATAAGCGAGGGCACTGAAGCTTTCTTT.

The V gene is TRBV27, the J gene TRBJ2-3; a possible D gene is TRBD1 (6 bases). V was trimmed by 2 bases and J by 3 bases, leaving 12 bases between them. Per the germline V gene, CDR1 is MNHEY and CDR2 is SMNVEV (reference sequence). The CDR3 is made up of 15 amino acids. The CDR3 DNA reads TGTGCCAGCAGTTTAGGGGGCGGGTCTACAGATACGCAGTATTTT. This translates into CASSLGGGSTDTQYF.

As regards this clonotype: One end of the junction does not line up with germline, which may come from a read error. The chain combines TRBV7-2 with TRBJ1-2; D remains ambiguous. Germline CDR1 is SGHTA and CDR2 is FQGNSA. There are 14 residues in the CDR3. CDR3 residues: CASTLDTDGYGYTF. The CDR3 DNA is TGTGCCAGCACCTTAGACACCGACGGCTATGGCTACACCTTC.

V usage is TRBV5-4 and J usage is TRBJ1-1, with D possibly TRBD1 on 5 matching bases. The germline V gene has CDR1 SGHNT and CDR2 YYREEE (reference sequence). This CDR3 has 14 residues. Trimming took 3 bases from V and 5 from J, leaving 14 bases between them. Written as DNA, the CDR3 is TGTGCCAGCAGCTGGGGGAGGGGAAAAACTGAAGCTTTCTTT. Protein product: CASSWGRGKTEAFF.

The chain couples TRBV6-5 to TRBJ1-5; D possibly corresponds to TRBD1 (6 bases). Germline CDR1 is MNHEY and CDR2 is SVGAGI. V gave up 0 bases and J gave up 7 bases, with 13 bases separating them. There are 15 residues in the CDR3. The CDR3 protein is CASSYSWGAGQPQHF. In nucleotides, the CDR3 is TGTGCCAGCAGTTACTCGTGGGGGGCAGGGCAGCCCCAGCATTTT.

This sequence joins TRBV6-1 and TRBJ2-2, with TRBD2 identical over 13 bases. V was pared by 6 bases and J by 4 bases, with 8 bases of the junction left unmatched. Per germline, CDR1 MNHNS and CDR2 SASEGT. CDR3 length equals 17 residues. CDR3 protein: CASRLGLAGIGTGELFF. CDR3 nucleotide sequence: TGTGCCAGCAGACTGGGACTAGCGGGAATAGGCACCGGGGAGCTGTTTTTT.

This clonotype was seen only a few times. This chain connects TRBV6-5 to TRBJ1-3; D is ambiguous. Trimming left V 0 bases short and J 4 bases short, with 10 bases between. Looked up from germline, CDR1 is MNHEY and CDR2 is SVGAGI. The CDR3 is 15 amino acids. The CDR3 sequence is CASSYSLRAGNTIYF. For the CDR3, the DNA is TGTGCCAGCAGTTACTCGCTGAGGGCGGGAAACACCATATATTTT.

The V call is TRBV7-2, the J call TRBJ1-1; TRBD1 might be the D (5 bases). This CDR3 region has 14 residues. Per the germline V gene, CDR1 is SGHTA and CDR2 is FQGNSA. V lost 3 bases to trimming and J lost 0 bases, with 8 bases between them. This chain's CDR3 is CASSFAGMNTEAFF. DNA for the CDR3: TGTGCCAGCAGCTTCGCAGGGATGAACACTGAAGCTTTCTTT.

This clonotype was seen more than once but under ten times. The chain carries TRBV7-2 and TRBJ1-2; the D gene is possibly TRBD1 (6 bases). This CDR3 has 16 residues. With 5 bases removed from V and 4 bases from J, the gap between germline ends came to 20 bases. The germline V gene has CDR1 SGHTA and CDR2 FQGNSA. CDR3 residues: CASSKGGGEGGYGYTF. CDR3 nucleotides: TGTGCCAGCAGCAAAGGGGGAGGGGAGGGAGGCTATGGCTACACCTTC.

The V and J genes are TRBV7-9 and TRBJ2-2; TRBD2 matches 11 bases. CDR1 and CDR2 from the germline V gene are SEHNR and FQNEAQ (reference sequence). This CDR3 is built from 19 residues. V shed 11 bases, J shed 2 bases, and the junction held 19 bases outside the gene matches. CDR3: CAGQGRLASGRRNTGELFF. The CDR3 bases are TGTGCCGGACAAGGTCGGTTGGCTAGCGGGAGGCGAAACACCGGGGAGCTGTTTTTT. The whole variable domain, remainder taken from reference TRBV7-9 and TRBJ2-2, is DTGVSQNPRHKITKRGQNVTFRCDPISEHNRLYWYRQTLGQGPEFLTYFQNEAQLEKSRLLSDRFSAERPKGSFSTLEIQRTEQGDSAMYLCAGQGRLASGRRNTGELFFGEGSRLTVL.

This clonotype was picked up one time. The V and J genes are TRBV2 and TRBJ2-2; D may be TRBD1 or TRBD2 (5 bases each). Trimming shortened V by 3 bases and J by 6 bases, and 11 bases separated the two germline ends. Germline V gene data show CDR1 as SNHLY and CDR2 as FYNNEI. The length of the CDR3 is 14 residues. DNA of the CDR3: TGTGCCAGCAGTGAGCTCAGGGACCCCGGGGAGCTGTTTTTT. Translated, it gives CASSELRDPGELFF.

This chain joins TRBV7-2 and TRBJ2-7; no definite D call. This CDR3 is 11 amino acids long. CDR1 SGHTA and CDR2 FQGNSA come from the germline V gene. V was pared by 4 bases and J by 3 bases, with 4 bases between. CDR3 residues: CASSSYYEQYF. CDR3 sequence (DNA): TGTGCCAGCAGCTCTTACTACGAGCAGTACTTC.

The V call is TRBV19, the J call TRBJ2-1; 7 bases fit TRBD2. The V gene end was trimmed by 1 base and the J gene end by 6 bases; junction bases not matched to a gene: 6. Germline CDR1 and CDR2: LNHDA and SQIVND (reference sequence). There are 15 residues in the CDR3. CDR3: CASSIGARGGNEQFF. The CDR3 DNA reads TGTGCCAGTAGTATAGGGGCTCGCGGGGGCAATGAGCAGTTCTTC.

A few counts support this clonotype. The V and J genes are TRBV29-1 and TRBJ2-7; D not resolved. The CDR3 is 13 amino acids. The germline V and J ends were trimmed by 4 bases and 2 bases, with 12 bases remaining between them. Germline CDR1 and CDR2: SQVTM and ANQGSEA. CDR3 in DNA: TGCAGCGTTGCATTAACGTCTGCCTACGAGCAGTACTTC. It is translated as CSVALTSAYEQYF.

CDR3 region: CAWSKTNYGYTF. CDR3 coding DNA: TGTGCCTGGAGTAAAACTAACTATGGCTACACCTTC. The chain has TRBV30 and TRBJ1-2; no firm D call. The germline V gene has CDR1 GTSNPN and CDR2 SVGIG (reference sequence). The V gene lost 2 bases and the J gene lost 0 bases, with 4 bases spanning the gap. The CDR3 covers 12 residues.